Shown below are 4 T cell receptor beta chains from a single sample sequenced in a study of blood T cell repertoires in COVID-19. Sequencing was performed with immunoSEQ multiplex PCR; in TCRdb, only in-frame clones are kept and a portion is missing. The sample holds approximately 250,000 clones, approximately 90% seen once. The source material was PBMCs or T cells enriched from blood (not recorded which). These TCRs come from a man in his forties or fifties who had been exposed to COVID-19.

This rearrangement joins TRBV19 to TRBJ1-5; D might be TRBD1 (5 bases). V was clipped by 5 bases and J by 7 bases, with 18 bases between them. Germline lookup yields CDR1 LNHDA and CDR2 SQIVND (reference sequence). The CDR3 spans 15 residues. The DNA for the CDR3 is TGTGCCAGTAGTTCCCGGGACTCATTACAACAGCCCCAGCATTTT. It specifies CASSSRDSLQQPQHF.

This chain uses TRBV19 with TRBJ1-2; the D is unclear. Looked up from germline, CDR1 is LNHDA and CDR2 is SQIVND (reference sequence). The V gene lost 3 bases and the J gene lost 3 bases, with 17 bases spanning the gap. The CDR3 length is 16 residues. The CDR3 spells CASSINMGATDYGYTF. CDR3 DNA sequence: TGTGCCAGTAGTATTAATATGGGCGCTACGGACTATGGCTACACCTTC.

This clone was recorded once. This chain joins TRBV2 and TRBJ2-7; 14 nucleotides align to TRBD2. The germline gives CDR1 SNHLY, CDR2 FYNNEI. The CDR3 has 17 amino acids. J was trimmed by 7 bases and V by 9 bases; bases with no gene match: 17. The CDR3 nucleotides read TGTGCCAGGGAATCCGGACTAGCGGGAGGCGCCTTGGGGGAGCAGTACTTC. Encoded protein: CARESGLAGGALGEQYF.

This rearrangement joins TRBV4-1 to TRBJ1-2; the match to TRBD1 covers 7 bases. CDR1 is MGHRA and CDR2 is YSYEKL in the germline V gene. The V gene end was trimmed by 2 bases and the J gene end by 2 bases; junction bases not matched to a gene: 5. The CDR3 contains 15 residues. The CDR3 bases are TGCGCCAGCAGCCAACTACAGGGGCCCAACTATGGCTACACCTTC. Its translation is CASSQLQGPNYGYTF.